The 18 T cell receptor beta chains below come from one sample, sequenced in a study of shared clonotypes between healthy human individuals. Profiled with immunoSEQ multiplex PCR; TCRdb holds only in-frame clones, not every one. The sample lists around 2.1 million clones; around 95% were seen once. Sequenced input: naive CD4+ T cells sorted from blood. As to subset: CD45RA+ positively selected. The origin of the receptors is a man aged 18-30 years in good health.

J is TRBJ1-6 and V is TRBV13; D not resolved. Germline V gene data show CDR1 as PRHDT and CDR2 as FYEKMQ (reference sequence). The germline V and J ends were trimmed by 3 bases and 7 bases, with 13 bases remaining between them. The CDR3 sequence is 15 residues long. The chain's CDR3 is CASSFSEKINSPLHF. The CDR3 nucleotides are TGTGCCAGCAGCTTCTCAGAGAAAATAAATTCACCCCTCCACTTT.

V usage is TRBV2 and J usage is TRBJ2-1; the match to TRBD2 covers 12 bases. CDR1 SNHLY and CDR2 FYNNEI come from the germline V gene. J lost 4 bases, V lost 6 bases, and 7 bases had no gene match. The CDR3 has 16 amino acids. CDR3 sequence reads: CASRALTSGGYNEQFF. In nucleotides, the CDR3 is TGTGCCAGCAGAGCCTTGACTAGCGGGGGTTACAATGAGCAGTTCTTC. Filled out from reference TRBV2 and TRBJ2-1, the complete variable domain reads EPEVTQTPSHQVTQMGQEVILRCVPISNHLYFYWYRQILGQKVEFLVSFYNNEISEKSEIFDDQFSVERPDGSNFTLKIRSTKLEDSAMYFCASRALTSGGYNEQFFGPGTRLTVL.

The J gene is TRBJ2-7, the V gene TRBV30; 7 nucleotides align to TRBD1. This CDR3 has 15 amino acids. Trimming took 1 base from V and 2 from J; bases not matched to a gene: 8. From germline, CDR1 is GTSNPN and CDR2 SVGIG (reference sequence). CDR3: CAWSGGRGPTYEQYF. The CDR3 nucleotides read TGTGCCTGGAGTGGGGGTAGGGGGCCCACCTACGAGCAGTACTTC.

CDR3 sequence (DNA): TGTGCCAGCAGTTGGGGGGCGGTCAAAAGCAATCAGCCCCAGCATTTT. It translates to CASSWGAVKSNQPQHF. The chain has TRBV6-6 and TRBJ1-5; TRBD1 is a possible D gene (6 bases). Trimming pared 4 bases from V and 1 base from J, leaving 14 bases between. This CDR3 has 16 amino acids. Germline V gives CDR1 MNHNY, CDR2 SVGAGI (reference sequence).

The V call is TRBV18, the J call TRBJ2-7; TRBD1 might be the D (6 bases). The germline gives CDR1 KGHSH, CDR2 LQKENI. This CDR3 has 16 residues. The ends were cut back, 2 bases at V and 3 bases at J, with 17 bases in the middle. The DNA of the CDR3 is TGTGCCAGCTCACCATTACCCCCGGGACACCGCTACGAGCAGTACTTC. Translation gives CASSPLPPGHRYEQYF.

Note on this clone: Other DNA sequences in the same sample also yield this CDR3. CDR3 region: CASSQNTDTQYF. CDR3 bases: TGCGCCAGCAGCCAAAACACAGATACGCAGTATTTT. The chain is built from TRBV4-1 and TRBJ2-3, with D unclear. V was trimmed by 2 bases and J by 2 bases, leaving 2 bases between them. This CDR3 is 12 amino acids long. Germline lookup yields CDR1 MGHRA and CDR2 YSYEKL.

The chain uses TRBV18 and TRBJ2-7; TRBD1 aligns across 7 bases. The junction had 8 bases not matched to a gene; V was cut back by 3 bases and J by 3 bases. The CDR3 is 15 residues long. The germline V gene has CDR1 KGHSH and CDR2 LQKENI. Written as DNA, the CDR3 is TGTGCCAGCTCACCGTTGGAAGGGGGCTTCTACGAGCAGTACTTC. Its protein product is CASSPLEGGFYEQYF.

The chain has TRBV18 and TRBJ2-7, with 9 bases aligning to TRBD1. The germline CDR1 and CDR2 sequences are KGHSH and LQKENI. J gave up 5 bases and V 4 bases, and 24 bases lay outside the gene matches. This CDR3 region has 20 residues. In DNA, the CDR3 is TGTGCCAGCTCACTTTATCCACGGGGACAGGGTTTTCCGGGGAGCAACGAGCAGTACTTC. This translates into CASSLYPRGQGFPGSNEQYF.

The CDR3 coding sequence is TGTGCCAGCAGTGAGTTGGACAGTTATAATTCACCCCTCCACTTT. Translated: CASSELDSYNSPLHF. The rearrangement links TRBV25-1 to TRBJ1-6, with D possibly matching TRBD1 (6 bases). The V end was cut by 3 bases, the J end by 4 bases, with 10 bases between. Germline values: CDR1 MGHDK, CDR2 SYGVNS. This CDR3 region has 15 residues.

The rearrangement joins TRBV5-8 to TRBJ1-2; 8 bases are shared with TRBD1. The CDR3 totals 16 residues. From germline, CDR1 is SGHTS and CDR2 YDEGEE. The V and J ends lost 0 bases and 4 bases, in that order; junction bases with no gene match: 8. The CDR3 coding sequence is TGTGCCAGCAGCTTGGCGTCGGCAGGGGGCATCTATGGCTACACCTTC. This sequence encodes CASSLASAGGIYGYTF.

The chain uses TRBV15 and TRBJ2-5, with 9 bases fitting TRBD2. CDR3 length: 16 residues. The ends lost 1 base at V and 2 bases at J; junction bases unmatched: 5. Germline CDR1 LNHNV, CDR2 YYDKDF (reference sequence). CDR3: CATSRGGGGAQETQYF. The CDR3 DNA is TGTGCCACCAGCAGAGGTGGCGGGGGGGCACAAGAGACCCAGTACTTC.

CDR3 amino acids: CASSPILRTGVNEQFF. The CDR3 nucleotides read TGTGCCAGCAGTCCTATCCTACGGACAGGGGTTAATGAGCAGTTCTTC. The rearrangement links TRBV13 to TRBJ2-1, with 9 bases matching TRBD1. Germline V gene lookup returns CDR1 PRHDT and CDR2 FYEKMQ (reference sequence). This CDR3 has 16 residues. V was clipped by 6 bases and J by 7 bases; unmatched bases: 13.

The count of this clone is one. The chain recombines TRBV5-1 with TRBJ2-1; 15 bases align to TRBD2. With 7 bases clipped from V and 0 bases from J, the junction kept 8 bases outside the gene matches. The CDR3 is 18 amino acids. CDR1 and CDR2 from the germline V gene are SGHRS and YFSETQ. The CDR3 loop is CASRPGLAGGRSYNEQFF. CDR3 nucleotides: TGCGCCAGCCGTCCGGGACTAGCGGGGGGTCGCTCCTACAATGAGCAGTTCTTC.

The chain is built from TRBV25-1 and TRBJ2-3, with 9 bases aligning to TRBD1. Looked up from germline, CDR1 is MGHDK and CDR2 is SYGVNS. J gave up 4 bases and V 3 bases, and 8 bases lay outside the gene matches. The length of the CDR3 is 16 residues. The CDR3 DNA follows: TGTGCCAGCAGTGATTGGGCGACAGGGGGTTCAGATACGCAGTATTTT. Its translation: CASSDWATGGSDTQYF.

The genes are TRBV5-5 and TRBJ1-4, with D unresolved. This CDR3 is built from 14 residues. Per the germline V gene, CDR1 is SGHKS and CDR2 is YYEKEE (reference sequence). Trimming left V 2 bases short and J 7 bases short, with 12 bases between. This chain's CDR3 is CASSFTDSSEKLFF. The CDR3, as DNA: TGTGCCAGCAGCTTTACGGACTCAAGTGAAAAACTGTTTTTT.

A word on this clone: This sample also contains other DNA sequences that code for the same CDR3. This CDR3 is CASSYSSSGSSYEQYF. CDR3 bases: TGTGCCAGCAGTTACTCGTCGAGCGGGAGCTCCTACGAGCAGTACTTC. The chain links TRBV6-5 to TRBJ2-7; 8 bases are a match to TRBD2. The germline V gene has CDR1 MNHEY and CDR2 SVGAGI. CDR3 length: 16 residues. Trimming cost V 0 bases and J 0 bases; bases outside gene matches: 4.

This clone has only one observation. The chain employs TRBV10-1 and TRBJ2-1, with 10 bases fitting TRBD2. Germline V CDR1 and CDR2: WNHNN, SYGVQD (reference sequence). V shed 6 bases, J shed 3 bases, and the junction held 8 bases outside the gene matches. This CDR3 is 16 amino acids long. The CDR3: CASSPSGRAHYNEQFF. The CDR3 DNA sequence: TGCGCCAGCAGCCCAAGCGGGAGGGCCCACTACAATGAGCAGTTCTTC.

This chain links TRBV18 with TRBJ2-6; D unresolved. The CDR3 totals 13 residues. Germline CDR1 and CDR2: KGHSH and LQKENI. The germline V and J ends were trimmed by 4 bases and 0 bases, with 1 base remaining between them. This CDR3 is CASSLSGANVLTF. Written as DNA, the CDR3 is TGTGCCAGCTCACTCTCTGGGGCCAACGTCCTGACTTTC. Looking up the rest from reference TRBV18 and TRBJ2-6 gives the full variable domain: NAGVMQNPRHLVRRRGQEARLRCSPMKGHSHVYWYRQLPEEGLKFMVYLQKENIIDESGMPKERFSAEFPKEGPSILRIQQVVRGDSAAYFCASSLSGANVLTFGAGSRLTVL.